This T cell receptor (beta chain) was found in a study of metastatic and nonmetastatic thyroid tumors. Study overall: Samples came from malignant and benign thyroid patients, and repertoires were compared across blood and tumor or nodule tissue.

TCRdb reprocessed the PCR reads using MiXCR. The data hold roughly 34,000 clones, with 14% to 15% observed a single time. In its sample, this clone was seen many times. Thyroid surgery had not been preceded by any treatment in any patient. The sequence came from a male donor with papillary thyroid cancer or a benign thyroid nodule (not recorded which). Some clones in this sample may be carry-over from other donors' samples. Sequencing was performed on blood.

CDR3 protein: CASSRRTSGQETQYF. The CDR3 DNA is TGTGCCAGCAGCCGTCGGACTAGCGGCCAAGAGACCCAGTACTTC. The chain links TRBV3-1 to TRBJ2-5; TRBD2 agrees at 10 bases. Germline CDR1 reads LGHDT; CDR2 reads YNNKEL (reference sequence). J was trimmed by 1 base and V by 4 bases; bases with no gene match: 3. The CDR3 covers 15 residues.